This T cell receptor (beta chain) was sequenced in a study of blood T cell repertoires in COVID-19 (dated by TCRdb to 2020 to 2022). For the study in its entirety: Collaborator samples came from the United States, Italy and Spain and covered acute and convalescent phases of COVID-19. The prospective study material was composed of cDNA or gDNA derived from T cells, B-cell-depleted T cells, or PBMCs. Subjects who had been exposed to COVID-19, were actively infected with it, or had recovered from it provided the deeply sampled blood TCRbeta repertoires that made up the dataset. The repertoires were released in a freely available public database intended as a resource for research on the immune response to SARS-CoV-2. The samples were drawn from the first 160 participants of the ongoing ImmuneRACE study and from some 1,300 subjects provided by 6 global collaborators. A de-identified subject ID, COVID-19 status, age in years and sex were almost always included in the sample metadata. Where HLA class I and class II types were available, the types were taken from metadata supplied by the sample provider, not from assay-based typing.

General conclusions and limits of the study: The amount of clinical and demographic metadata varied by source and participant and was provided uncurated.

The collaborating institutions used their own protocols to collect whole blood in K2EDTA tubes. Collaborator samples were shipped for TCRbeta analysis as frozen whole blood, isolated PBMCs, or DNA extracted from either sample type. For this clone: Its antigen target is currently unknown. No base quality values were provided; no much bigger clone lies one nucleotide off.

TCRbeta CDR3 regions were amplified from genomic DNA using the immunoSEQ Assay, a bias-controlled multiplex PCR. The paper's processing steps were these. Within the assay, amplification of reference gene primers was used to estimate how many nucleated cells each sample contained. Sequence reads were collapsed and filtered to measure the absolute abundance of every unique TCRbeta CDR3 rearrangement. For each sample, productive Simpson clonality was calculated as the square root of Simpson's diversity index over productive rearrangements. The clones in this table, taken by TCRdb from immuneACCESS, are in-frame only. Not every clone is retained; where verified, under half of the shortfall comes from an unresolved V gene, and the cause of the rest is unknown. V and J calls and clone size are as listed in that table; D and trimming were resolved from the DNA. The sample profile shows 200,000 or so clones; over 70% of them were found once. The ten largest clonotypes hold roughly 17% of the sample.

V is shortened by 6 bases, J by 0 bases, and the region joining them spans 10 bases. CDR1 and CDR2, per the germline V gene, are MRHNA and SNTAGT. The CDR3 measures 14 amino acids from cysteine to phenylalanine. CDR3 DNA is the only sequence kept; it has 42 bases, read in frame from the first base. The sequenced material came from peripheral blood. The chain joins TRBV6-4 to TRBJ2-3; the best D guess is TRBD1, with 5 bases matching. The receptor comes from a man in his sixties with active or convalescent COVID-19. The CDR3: CASSTGASTDTQYF. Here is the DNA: TGTGCCAGCAGCACAGGAGCCAGCACAGATACGCAGTATTTT.